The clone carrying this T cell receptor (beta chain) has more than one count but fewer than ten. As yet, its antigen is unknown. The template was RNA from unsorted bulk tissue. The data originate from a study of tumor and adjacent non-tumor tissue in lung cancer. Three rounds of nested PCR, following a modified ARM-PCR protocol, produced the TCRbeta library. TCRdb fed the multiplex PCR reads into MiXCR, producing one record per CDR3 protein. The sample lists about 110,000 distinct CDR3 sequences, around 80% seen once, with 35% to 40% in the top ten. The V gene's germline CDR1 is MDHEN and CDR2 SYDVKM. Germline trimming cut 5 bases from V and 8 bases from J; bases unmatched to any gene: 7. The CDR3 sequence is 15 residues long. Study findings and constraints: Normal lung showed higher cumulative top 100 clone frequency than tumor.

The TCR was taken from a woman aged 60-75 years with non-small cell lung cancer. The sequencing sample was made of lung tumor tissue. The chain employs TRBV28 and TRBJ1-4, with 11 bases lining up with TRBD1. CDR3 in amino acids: CASSQLGQGDEKLFF. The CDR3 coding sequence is TGTGCCAGCAGTCAATTGGGACAGGGGGACGAAAAACTGTTTTTT.